Listed below are T cell receptor beta chains from one sample, sequenced in a study of shared clonotypes between healthy human individuals. Here immunoSEQ multiplex PCR was the method, and the copy in TCRdb shows in-frame clones only, minus some. The table includes some 2,500,000 clones, 90% to 95% detected once. Sequencing was done on a sample of naive CD4+ T cells from PBMCs. All receptors derive from a man between 18 and 29 years old in good health. Some clones in this sample may be carry-over from other donors' samples. Both conserved end residues are part of each CDR3. The D gene is left open where the match is weak. The size entry is marked missing in some rows and otherwise reads once, few, many or a size class.

TRBJ2-3 TRBD1 TRBV7-3 NA TGTGCCAGCAGCTCCGACAGGGGGCCGTCTAGCGGGCGTTACACAGATACGCAGTATTTT CASSSDRGPSSGRYTDTQYF
TRBJ1-5 NA TRBV28 NA TGTGCCAGCAGTCGGAGCACCAATCAGCCCCAGCATTTT CASSRSTNQPQHF
TRBJ2-3 NA TRBV6-5 NA TGTGCCAGCAGTCCACAGCTCACAGATACGCAGTATTTT CASSPQLTDTQYF
TRBJ2-5 TRBD1 TRBV7-3 NA TGTGCCAGCAGCTCACAGGGGGCCCAAGAGACCCAGTACTTC CASSSQGAQETQYF
TRBJ2-5 NA TRBV25-1 NA TGTGCCAGCAGTGTCCAGCGGGTGCCTCAAGAGACCCAGTACTTC CASSVQRVPQETQYF
TRBJ2-7 NA TRBV18 NA TGTGCCAGCTCACCGTCGCCCTACGAGCAGTACTTC CASSPSPYEQYF
TRBJ2-7 TRBD2 TRBV5-4 NA TGTGCCAGCAGGGTTTCTATCGCTAGCGGGGACACAAGCTCCTACGAGCAGTACTTC CASRVSIASGDTSSYEQYF
TRBJ1-1 NA TRBV20-1 NA TGCAGTGCCTCAGGGACTGGGGCTTTCTTT CSASGTGAFF
TRBJ1-2 TRBD1 TRBV6-1 NA TGTGCCAGCAGTGGCGGGACAGGGGAGAAGGTCTATGGCTACACCTTC CASSGGTGEKVYGYTF
TRBJ2-1 NA TRBV5-1 NA TGCGCCAGCAGCTTGGCCGATGCAGGGAACAATGAGCAGTTCTTC CASSLADAGNNEQFF
TRBJ1-1 NA TRBV28 NA TGTGCCAGCAGGCCCGTTATGAACACTGAAGCTTTCTTT CASRPVMNTEAFF
TRBJ1-5 NA TRBV5-6 NA TGTGCCAGCCGCCTGCGGGGATTGAGCAATCAGCCCCAGCATTTT CASRLRGLSNQPQHF
TRBJ1-1 NA TRBV19 few TGTGCCAGTAGTACCGCCTTGGGTTACACTGAAGCTTTCTTT CASSTALGYTEAFF
TRBJ2-7 NA TRBV10-3 NA TGTGCCATCAGTGAGAAGGCTAATGTGGCTTTGCAGTACTTC CAISEKANVALQYF
TRBJ2-2 TRBD1 TRBV28 NA TGTGCCAGCAAAATACAGGGGGCAGGGACCGGGGAGCTGTTTTTT CASKIQGAGTGELFF
TRBJ2-2 NA TRBV13 NA TGTGCCAGCAGCTTATACACCGGGGAGCTGTTTTTT CASSLYTGELFF
TRBJ1-4 NA TRBV9 NA TGTGCCAGCAGCGTAGGTCTTGGGACTCTTTCCAATGAAAAACTGTTTTTT CASSVGLGTLSNEKLFF
TRBJ1-2 NA TRBV5-1 NA TGCGCCAGCAGCTCGACCAGTCGGGGGGCCTCGTTTGGTGGCTACACCTTC CASSSTSRGASFGGYTF
TRBJ2-6 NA TRBV28 NA TGTGCCAGCAGTTCTTTTCGTTACAGGGAGACAACCTCTGGGGCCAACGTCCTGACTTTC CASSSFRYRETTSGANVLTF
TRBJ2-7 TRBD1 TRBV28 once TGTGCCAGCAGTTTATCGACAGGGTTGGGATTTATCGGGCAGTACTTC CASSLSTGLGFIGQYF
TRBJ2-5 NA TRBV5-1 NA TGCGCCAGCAGCTCCCTACCAGGGGAAGAGACCCAGTACTTC CASSSLPGEETQYF
TRBJ2-7 TRBD1 TRBV5-1 NA TGCGCCAGCAGCCTGGACAGGGCCAGGGACGAGCAGTACTTC CASSLDRARDEQYF
TRBJ1-4 NA TRBV5-1 NA TGCGCCAGCAGCTTGATCTTCGCGGGAGCGAATGAAAAACTGTTTTTT CASSLIFAGANEKLFF
TRBJ1-2 TRBD1 TRBV28 NA TGTGCCAGCAGTTCGGACAGGGGCGGCTACACCTTC CASSSDRGGYTF